This T cell receptor beta chain stems from a study of OX40 agonist ivuxolimab in advanced cancers. Study at large: In this cohort, patients received ivuxolimab, an agonistic anti-OX40 (CD134) antibody. Overall study results and limits: Expansion of clones was among the lowest in partial responders at 0.1-3.0 mg/kg.

As concerns this clone: The antigen remains unidentified.

Produced via immunoSEQ multiplex PCR; TCRdb's table is partial and in-frame only. The sample shows some 11,000 clones, roughly 72% of them seen only once. Sequenced material: CD4+ or CD8+ T cells sorted from blood, taken in a trial of the OX40 agonist ivuxolimab. The source is an adult with an advanced solid tumor such as melanoma, head and neck, liver or kidney cancer.

CDR3 DNA sequence: TGTGCCAGCAGTTTGTTCCTCGGGACAGGGGGCGGCACAGATACGCAGTATTTT. Translation gives CASSLFLGTGGGTDTQYF. The rearrangement links TRBV28 to TRBJ2-3; TRBD1 matches at 12 bases. The CDR3 is 18 residues long. Germline CDR1 is MDHEN and CDR2 is SYDVKM. V was pared by 3 bases and J by 1 base, with 8 bases of the junction left unmatched.